The 17 T cell receptor beta chains given below trace back to one sample, sequenced in a study of blood T cells in healthy people across ages. For the second PCR, which ran for about 6 to 11 cycles, a sample-barcoded 5' primer and a J-beta primer mix were used. TCRdb reprocessed the 5' RACE reads with MiXCR, giving one entry per CDR3 protein. In the table there are hundreds of thousands of distinct CDR3 sequences, approximately 25% of which are singletons. The sample was also reused in another study, on T cells of mothers and their children.

Sequenced input: blood. Receptors originate from a boy aged 5 to 17 in good health.

J is TRBJ2-1 and V is TRBV7-3; TRBD2 matches at 10 bases. The length of the CDR3 is 16 residues. Germline V CDR1 and CDR2: SGHTA, FQGTGA. Trimming cost V 5 bases and J 2 bases; bases outside gene matches: 6. The CDR3 DNA follows: TGTGCCAGCAGCCCTTACCTAGCGGGAGCCTACAATGAGCAGTTCTTC. It is translated as CASSPYLAGAYNEQFF. The complete variable domain, with remaining parts taken from reference TRBV7-3 and TRBJ2-1, reads GAGVSQTPSNKVTEKGKYVELRCDPISGHTALYWYRQSLGQGPEFLIYFQGTGAADDSGLPNDRFFAVRPEGSVSTLKIQRTERGDSAVYLCASSPYLAGAYNEQFFGPGTRLTVL.

V and J are TRBV10-3 and TRBJ2-5, with 10 bases aligning to TRBD2. The germline gives CDR1 ENHRY, CDR2 SYGVKD. V was pared by 7 bases and J by 3 bases, with 11 bases of the junction left unmatched. The CDR3 totals 16 residues. DNA of the CDR3: TGTGCCATCAAAGACGACGGGACTAGCGAAAAAGAGACCCAGTACTTC. As protein: CAIKDDGTSEKETQYF.

This clonotype has a handful of counts. The chain couples TRBV27 to TRBJ1-4, with TRBD1 as a possible D gene (5 bases). The CDR3 is 13 amino acids. V was cut by 8 bases and J by 6 bases, with 13 bases left in between. Germline values: CDR1 MNHEY, CDR2 SMNVEV (reference sequence). The CDR3 spells CASGSTAYEKLFF. In nucleotides, the CDR3 is TGTGCCAGCGGCTCGACAGCTTATGAAAAACTGTTTTTT.

CDR3 nucleotide sequence: TGTGCCACCAGTGACGCCGGTAGCGTATTTTACAATGAGCAGTTCTTC. This gives the protein CATSDAGSVFYNEQFF. The chain has TRBV24-1 and TRBJ2-1, with D possibly matching TRBD2 (5 bases). Germline CDR1 reads KGHDR; CDR2 reads SFDVKD. V gave up 4 bases and J gave up 4 bases, with 16 bases separating them. This CDR3 spans 16 amino acids.

CDR3 in DNA: TGTGCCAGCAGGCCGGGACAGCAAAATGAAAAACTGTTTTTT. Residues: CASRPGQQNEKLFF. This chain joins TRBV12-3 or TRBV12-4 and TRBJ1-4; TRBD1 agrees at 7 bases. Germline trimming cut 6 bases from V and 5 bases from J; bases unmatched to any gene: 6. CDR3 length: 14 residues.

In its sample, this clonotype was seen a few times. The CDR3 DNA is TGTGCCAGCAGCGTAGGGGCAATCAATCAGCCCCAGCATTTT. Amino acids: CASSVGAINQPQHF. V and J are TRBV9 and TRBJ1-5; D is unresolved. CDR3 length: 14 residues. The ends were cut back, 0 bases at V and 3 bases at J, with 7 bases in the middle. Germline CDR1 and CDR2: SGDLS and YYNGEE.

This clonotype was seen more than once but under ten times. The V and J genes are TRBV5-1 and TRBJ2-5; D could derive from TRBD1 or TRBD2 (5 bases each). The ends were cut back, 0 bases at V and 5 bases at J, with 11 bases in the middle. The V gene's germline CDR1 is SGHRS and CDR2 YFSETQ. The CDR3 sequence is 14 residues long. CDR3 loop: CASSLERGVETQYF. Here the CDR3 DNA reads TGCGCCAGCAGCTTGGAGCGAGGGGTGGAGACCCAGTACTTC.

As concerns this clonotype: Germline is not matched at one junction end, which may reflect a read error. The chain carries TRBV5-1 and TRBJ2-3, with 7 bases identical to TRBD1. Germline V gene lookup returns CDR1 SGHRS and CDR2 YFSETQ. The CDR3 has 17 amino acids. The CDR3 DNA follows: TGCGCCGGCAGCTTCACTCAGACAGGGCTGGGTACAGATACGCAGTATTTT. Protein product: CAGSFTQTGLGTDTQYF.

This rearrangement joins TRBV4-1 to TRBJ2-7; a weak D match, TRBD2 (5 bases). The germline V gene encodes CDR1 MGHRA and CDR2 YSYEKL. V shed 2 bases and J shed 0 bases, with 11 bases lying between them. The CDR3 is 15 amino acids. Here the CDR3 DNA reads TGCGCCAGCAGCCAAATAATGGGGAGCTCCTACGAGCAGTACTTC. Translation gives CASSQIMGSSYEQYF.

In this sample, this clonotype turned up a few times. The chain uses TRBV11-2 and TRBJ2-7; tentatively, D is TRBD2 (6 bases). Per the germline V gene, CDR1 is SGHAT and CDR2 is FQNNGV. Trimming removed 3 bases from V and 1 base from J, with 40 bases in between. This CDR3 comprises 24 residues. This CDR3 is CASSLGRSVGAHKTSGLPSYEQYF. The CDR3 bases are TGTGCCAGCAGCTTGGGCCGGAGTGTAGGGGCCCATAAGACGAGCGGGCTTCCATCCTACGAGCAGTACTTC.

J is TRBJ2-5 and V is TRBV7-8; 9 bases match TRBD1. The J call is in doubt because the DNA end fits TRBJ2-7 better. The germline V gene encodes CDR1 SGHVS and CDR2 FQNEAQ. The CDR3 totals 15 residues. CDR3 sequence (DNA): TGTGCCAGCAGCCCGACGGACAGGGGTACCTACGAGCAGTACTTC. The encoded protein is CASSPTDRGTYEQYF.

This clonotype was seen a handful of times. The rearrangement uses TRBV29-1 and TRBJ2-5, with no clear D. The J call may be in error: the DNA end matches TRBJ2-1 better. Germline V gene data show CDR1 as SQVTM and CDR2 as ANQGSEA. The CDR3 is 10 residues long. CDR3 bases: TGCAGCGTTGTCAAAAATGAGCAGTTCTTC. It specifies CSVVKNEQFF.

The chain joins TRBV20-1 to TRBJ2-5; D is perhaps TRBD1 or TRBD2 (5 bases each). Trimming cost V 6 bases and J 3 bases, with 8 bases left between them. From germline, CDR1 is DFQATT and CDR2 SNEGSKA (reference sequence). The CDR3 extends over 11 amino acids. CDR3 loop: CSAWGKETQYF. CDR3 nucleotides: TGCAGTGCATGGGGGAAAGAGACCCAGTACTTC.

This clonotype showed up just a few times. The J gene is TRBJ1-6, the V gene TRBV6-5; possibly TRBD1 for D (6 bases). This CDR3 has 14 residues. With 3 bases removed from V and 10 bases from J, the gap between germline ends came to 13 bases. CDR1 and CDR2 (germline): MNHEY, SVGAGI. The CDR3 DNA reads TGTGCCAGCAGTTATTACAGGGAAGGATCACCCCTCCACTTT. As protein: CASSYYREGSPLHF.

V is TRBV7-2 and J is TRBJ2-6, with D maybe TRBD1 (6 bases). CDR1 SGHTA and CDR2 FQGNSA come from the germline V gene. This CDR3 is built from 16 residues. The V end lost 3 bases, the J end lost 4 bases, and 13 bases lay between the germline ends. CDR3 DNA sequence: TGTGCCAGCAGCTTGATCCCAGGGGCCGGGGCCAACGTCCTGACTTTC. Protein: CASSLIPGAGANVLTF.

The sample holds a few counts of this clonotype. The chain is built from TRBV2 and TRBJ1-4, with D hard to call. Between the trimmed V and J ends, which lost 5 bases and 7 bases, there was a span of 8 bases. This CDR3 has 12 amino acids. Germline values: CDR1 SNHLY, CDR2 FYNNEI. The CDR3 here is CASSPDGEKLFF. The CDR3 DNA reads TGTGCCAGCAGTCCGGACGGTGAAAAACTGTTTTTT. Drawing the rest from reference TRBV2 and TRBJ1-4, the complete variable domain is EPEVTQTPSHQVTQMGQEVILRCVPISNHLYFYWYRQILGQKVEFLVSFYNNEISEKSEIFDDQFSVERPDGSNFTLKIRSTKLEDSAMYFCASSPDGEKLFFGSGTQLSVL.

Only a few counts were recorded for this clonotype. The J gene is TRBJ2-3, the V gene TRBV29-1; D may be TRBD2 (5 bases). The CDR3 consists of 14 residues. The V end was cut by 7 bases, the J end by 5 bases, with 19 bases between. The germline V gene encodes CDR1 SQVTM and CDR2 ANQGSEA. CDR3 amino acids: CSATGESVGDTQYF. The DNA for the CDR3 is TGCAGCGCAACCGGGGAATCCGTGGGAGATACGCAGTATTTT.